Described below is a single T cell receptor beta chain sequence and its context. Seattle patients were enrolled while actively infected and followed longitudinally. The data were obtained in a study of blood T cell repertoires in COVID-19. Turning to the study itself: T cells, B-cell-depleted T cells, or PBMCs supplied cDNA or gDNA.

Methods used by the authors: Quantification of nucleated cells was approximated via reference gene primer amplification. Generated by immunoSEQ multiplex PCR, the TCRdb table keeps only in-frame clones and is missing some. V, J and clone size derive from that table, while D and trimming were established from the DNA sequence. The sample has over 450,000 clones, 85% to 90% seen once. This TCR derives from a woman between 50 and 59 years old with COVID-19, enrolled during active disease. Input material: peripheral blood.

DNA for the CDR3: TGTGCCAGCAGTGAATGGGGGCAGGGGGCGGGCGAGCAGTACTTC. Its protein is CASSEWGQGAGEQYF. The V and J genes are TRBV25-1 and TRBJ2-7; 8 bases line up with TRBD1. Germline lookup yields CDR1 MGHDK and CDR2 SYGVNS. The V segment lost 1 base and the J segment 6 bases; nucleotides outside the gene matches: 8. The CDR3 is made up of 15 amino acids.